What follows are 8 T cell receptor beta chains derived from one specimen sequenced in a study of blood T cell repertoires in COVID-19. Produced via immunoSEQ multiplex PCR; TCRdb's table is partial and in-frame only. The sample yields about 250,000 clones, 80% to 85% seen once. The sample comprised peripheral blood. These receptors all stem from a person in their 70s with COVID-19, enrolled during active disease.

The chain combines TRBV2 with TRBJ1-6, with 7 bases fitting TRBD1. Germline loops: CDR1 SNHLY, CDR2 FYNNEI. The ends lost 10 bases at V and 9 bases at J; junction bases unmatched: 12. The length of the CDR3 is 14 residues. The CDR3 region is CATSRSGGSSPLHF. The CDR3 DNA reads TGTGCCACCTCCCGATCAGGGGGAAGTTCACCCCTCCACTTT.

The V and J genes are TRBV7-2 and TRBJ1-2, with a tentative D call TRBD1 (5 bases). Trimming stripped 5 bases from V and 8 bases from J, with 18 bases between. The CDR3 loop spans 14 amino acids. Germline V CDR1 and CDR2: SGHTA, FQGNSA. The CDR3 loop reads CASSRFDRSRGYTF. CDR3 DNA: TGTGCCAGCAGCCGCTTCGACAGATCTAGAGGCTACACCTTC.

This chain connects TRBV4-1 to TRBJ2-7, with 7 bases fitting TRBD2. CDR1 is MGHRA and CDR2 is YSYEKL in the germline V gene. Trimming cost V 0 bases and J 3 bases; bases outside gene matches: 5. The CDR3 is made up of 15 amino acids. CDR3 residues: CASSQEAGVVYEQYF. The CDR3 DNA follows: TGCGCCAGCAGCCAAGAGGCGGGAGTGGTCTACGAGCAGTACTTC.

This clone was recorded only once. The chain is built from TRBV7-9 and TRBJ2-5; the D gene is possibly TRBD1 (6 bases). CDR3 size: 15 residues. The germline V and J ends were trimmed by 0 bases and 1 base, with 9 bases remaining between them. From germline, CDR1 is SEHNR and CDR2 FQNEAQ (reference sequence). The CDR3 sequence: CASSLAGGTQETQYF. The CDR3, as DNA: TGTGCCAGCAGCTTAGCAGGGGGAACCCAAGAGACCCAGTACTTC.

The chain carries TRBV14 and TRBJ1-6, with D possibly matching TRBD1 (6 bases). V shed 0 bases and J shed 10 bases, with 13 bases lying between them. The CDR3 covers 15 residues. Germline CDR1 reads SGHDN; CDR2 reads FVKESK. Here the CDR3 DNA reads TGTGCCAGCAGCCAAGAGTGGGGGGGCCAATCACCCCTCCACTTT. It encodes CASSQEWGGQSPLHF.

This chain links TRBV3-1 (or the pseudogene TRBV3-2) with TRBJ2-2; possible D gene TRBD2, 6 bases. This CDR3 is built from 14 residues. The germline V gene encodes CDR1 LGHDT and CDR2 YNNKEL (reference sequence). V lost 7 bases, J lost 7 bases, and 16 bases lay in between. Here the CDR3 reads CASNEGGRVGELFF. In nucleotides, the CDR3 is TGTGCCAGCAACGAGGGAGGCCGCGTCGGGGAGCTGTTTTTT.

J is TRBJ1-2 and V is TRBV7-9; weak D call: TRBD1 (5 bases). V dropped 0 bases and J dropped 4 bases, with 18 bases sitting between them. Germline-derived CDR1 and CDR2 are SEHNR and FQNEAQ (reference sequence). CDR3 length: 17 residues. Written as DNA, the CDR3 is TGTGCCAGCAGCTTAGCGACTGGGGGGAGTTCTAGCTATGGCTACACCTTC. Amino acid sequence: CASSLATGGSSSYGYTF.

V is TRBV3-1 (or the pseudogene TRBV3-2) and J is TRBJ1-3, with D hard to call. V dropped 3 bases and J dropped 2 bases, with 11 bases sitting between them. The CDR3 contains 15 residues. Germline V CDR1 and CDR2: LGHDT, YNNKEL (reference sequence). The CDR3 protein is CASSQESGPGNTIYF. The CDR3 region has the DNA TGTGCCAGCAGCCAGGAGAGTGGCCCTGGAAACACCATATATTTT.